This paragraph reports one TCR beta chain. The target of this receptor is not known. Base qualities were left out, and no much larger clone turns up one base away. V trim: 6 bases; J trim: 2 bases; unmatched bases: 7. As encoded in the germline V gene, CDR1 is SQVTM while CDR2 is ANQGSEA. Counted from cysteine to phenylalanine, this CDR3 has 14 amino acids. The sequence is cut down to CDR3 DNA, 42 bases in frame from base 1. These data come from a study of vaccination and CD4 T cells after COVID-19 (dated by TCRdb to between 2020 and 2023). In the study overall: SARS-CoV-2 positivity had been established in the convalescent patients by nasal swab PCR, and mild disease was recorded in several of these patients and severe disease in one. The convalescent cohort comprised six males and four females, including two Hispanic individuals, seven Caucasians, two Asians and one multiracial person. Participants received two doses of either the Pfizer-BioNTech BNT162b2 vaccine (n=8) or the Moderna mRNA-1273 vaccine (n=2). Post-COVID blood samples from convalescent patients were collected a median of around 100 days after diagnosis, with a range of roughly 35 to 161 days. Post-vaccine blood samples were taken a median of 72 days after the second vaccine dose, with a range of roughly 13 to 250 days. Overlapping spike peptide pools from SARS-CoV-2 and from the common cold coronaviruses HCoV-NL63, HCoV-OC43 and HCoV-229E were used as culture stimuli. Control cultures received a CEFX viral epitope pool as the positive control, an HIV-1 Nef peptide pool as the negative control, or no peptide. The spike-specific CD4+ TCR repertoire was compared before and after mRNA vaccination in over 9 COVID-19 convalescent patients and several infection-naive healthy vaccine recipients.

Taken with the paper, the label for treatment or condition translates to: approximately nine-day PBMC culture with coronavirus spike peptide pools or control peptides (ViraFEST assay). The ViraFEST assay, used in the study, expanded antigen-specific T cells with peptide pools and then identified the expanded clonotypes through TCR sequencing. The convalescent patients' positive SARS-CoV-2 PCR tests were from March to December 2020, which was before the Alpha, Beta and Delta variants emerged in the United States. Roughly 2 million PBMCs per well were cultured in IMDM with 5% human AB serum and 7.5 to 10 IU/ml IL-2, plus 10 ug/ml peptide pools. On days 3 and 7, half of the culture medium was replaced with fresh IL-2-containing medium. After approximately 11 days of culture, CD4+ T cells were isolated by negative selection with the EasySep CD4+ T cell isolation kit. PBMCs were separated from whole blood using Ficoll-Paque Plus gradient centrifugation and then either used fresh or cryopreserved at -140C. In general, triplicate wells were set up for every culture condition.

To prepare the library, PCR was applied. DNA from cultured CD4+ T cells underwent TCR sequencing with the Oncomine TCR Beta short-read assay at the Johns Hopkins FTIC core. The QIAamp micro DNA kit was used to extract genomic DNA from the cultured CD4+ T cells. Oncomine TCR Beta libraries from cultured CD4+ T cells were pooled using unique dual indexes and sequenced on an Illumina iSeq 100. The published analysis was carried out like this. Non-productive sequences were removed, and CDR3s not starting with C, not ending with F or W, or shorter than 7 amino acids were discarded. The MANAFEST web application identified antigen-specific clonotypes by comparing peptide-stimulated wells against reference wells and other culture wells. Positive clones required FDR below 0.05, an odds ratio above 5, and productive frequency above 0.1% in at least two of three replicate wells. Clonotypes that were significantly expanded in both SARS-CoV-2 spike wells and at least one common cold coronavirus spike condition were defined as cross-reactive. CDR3 homology was assessed with Levenshtein distances (stringdist) and unrooted phylogenetic trees (ape) in R version 3.6.1. Using fastp trimming at Q25 and MiXCR clonotype assembly, TCRdb reanalyzed the public sequencing data and kept in-frame beta chains. Records with the same CDR3 protein are collapsed into one entry carrying the most frequent genes and DNA. The V and J calls come from TCRdb's annotation, not from the publication. In this sample the table shows about 21,000 distinct CDR3 sequences, around half of which occur a single time. Around 9.5% of the sample rests with the top ten.

Broader findings and caveats from the paper: In convalescent patients, a median approximately 90% of post-vaccine SARS-CoV-2-reactive clones were detected only after vaccination, suggesting vaccine-specific priming. Although the median number of SARS-CoV-2-reactive clonotypes went up from approximately 20 after infection to more than 30 after vaccination, the increase was not significant. Of the vaccine-specific clones found in convalescent patients, nearly all (304 of 307) were mono-reactive for SARS-CoV-2 spike instead of being cross-reactive with common cold coronaviruses. Only a relatively small number of convalescent patients were included in the study, and early timepoints following natural infection were not analyzed.

The chain employs TRBV29-1 and TRBJ2-7, with TRBD2 identical over 10 junction bases. This clonotype originated in a human donor who had recovered from COVID-19. Specimen: CD4+ T cells from blood, cultured in vitro. This receptor carries the CDR3 CSVGGTSVAYEQYF. In nucleotides, the sequence is TGCAGCGTAGGGGGGACTAGCGTTGCCTACGAGCAGTACTTC.